A single sample gave rise to the 11 T cell receptor beta chains below, sequenced in a study of cytomegalovirus exposure and HLA in healthy donors. The PCR was carried out with 60 Vbeta primers and 13 Jbeta primers. Profiled with immunoSEQ multiplex PCR; TCRdb holds only in-frame clones, not every one. The sample lists about 170,000 clones, around 85% occurring once. Sequenced input: PBMCs. The receptors come from a male donor in good health and CMV-seronegative.

V gene TRBV5-4 combines with J gene TRBJ2-3; possibly TRBD2 for D (5 bases). The V end lost 1 base, the J end lost 8 bases, and 14 bases lay between the germline ends. Looked up from germline, CDR1 is SGHNT and CDR2 is YYREEE (reference sequence). The CDR3 length is 14 residues. The CDR3 DNA reads TGTGCCAGCAGCTTGAACAGTGATGGAGGTACGCAGTATTTT. Its translation: CASSLNSDGGTQYF. Using reference TRBV5-4 and TRBJ2-3 for the parts outside the CDR3, the full variable domain is ETGVTQSPTHLIKTRGQQVTLRCSSQSGHNTVSWYQQALGQGPQFIFQYYREEENGRGNFPPRFSGLQFPNYSSELNVNALELDDSALYLCASSLNSDGGTQYFGPGTRLTVL.

This rearrangement joins TRBV6-1 to TRBJ2-7; 8 nucleotides line up with TRBD1. The CDR3 is 13 amino acids. J was trimmed by 4 bases and V by 6 bases; bases with no gene match: 5. CDR1 is MNHNS and CDR2 is SASEGT in the germline V gene. The CDR3 is CASRIRTGYEQYF. The CDR3 region has the DNA TGTGCCAGCAGGATAAGGACAGGGTACGAGCAGTACTTC.

Only one count was recorded for this clone. The rearrangement uses TRBV5-4 and TRBJ1-2; 8 bases align to TRBD1. There are 15 residues in the CDR3. CDR1 and CDR2 (germline): SGHNT, YYREEE (reference sequence). The V gene end was trimmed by 3 bases and the J gene end by 5 bases; junction bases not matched to a gene: 9. CDR3 residues: CASSSYGQGLYGYTF. In DNA, the CDR3 is TGTGCCAGCAGCTCGTATGGACAGGGCCTTTATGGCTACACCTTC.

This clone was recorded a few times. In DNA form, the CDR3 reads TGCGCCAGCAGCTACCTACAGGGTTTTCAAGAGACCCAGTACTTC. Protein sequence: CASSYLQGFQETQYF. The V call is TRBV5-1, the J call TRBJ2-5; D perhaps matches TRBD1 (6 bases). This CDR3 comprises 15 residues. Deletions cut 3 bases from V and 2 bases from J, with 14 bases between. Germline assignment: CDR1 SGHRS and CDR2 YFSETQ.

The V call is TRBV12-5, the J call TRBJ2-3; 9 bases agree with TRBD2. Germline trimming cut 5 bases from V and 2 bases from J; bases unmatched to any gene: 11. Germline V gene sequence: CDR1 LGHNT, CDR2 FRNRAP. The CDR3 is made up of 17 amino acids. CDR3 in amino acids: CASGPPSAGGITDTQYF. CDR3 in DNA: TGTGCTAGTGGTCCCCCTTCGGCGGGGGGGATCACAGATACGCAGTATTTT. Supplemented by reference TRBV12-5 and TRBJ2-3, the full variable domain reads DARVTQTPRHKVTEMGQEVTMRCQPILGHNTVFWYRQTMMQGLELLAYFRNRAPLDDSGMPKDRFSAEMPDATLATLKIQPSEPRDSAVYFCASGPPSAGGITDTQYFGPGTRLTVL.

CDR3 coding DNA: TGTGCCAGCAGCGTAGCTTCGAACACTGAAGCTTTCTTT. Protein sequence: CASSVASNTEAFF. V is TRBV9 and J is TRBJ1-1, with no clear D. The V and J ends lost 0 bases and 1 base respectively, with 4 bases between them. This CDR3 has 13 residues. Germline V gene sequence: CDR1 SGDLS, CDR2 YYNGEE.

The chain recombines TRBV5-4 with TRBJ1-1; D is ambiguous. CDR1 and CDR2 (germline): SGHNT, YYREEE (reference sequence). This CDR3 spans 13 amino acids. Trimming left V 1 base short and J 1 base short, with 5 bases between. CDR3 loop: CASSLFRNTEAFF. The CDR3 DNA sequence: TGTGCCAGCAGCTTGTTCAGGAACACTGAAGCTTTCTTT.

The chain employs TRBV10-3 and TRBJ1-1; possibly TRBD1 for D (5 bases). The germline CDR1 and CDR2 sequences are ENHRY and SYGVKD. V dropped 10 bases and J dropped 7 bases, with 22 bases sitting between them. The CDR3 length is 14 residues. The CDR3 loop reads CASGRSQGEDEAFF. For the CDR3, the DNA is TGTGCCAGCGGGAGAAGTCAGGGAGAGGATGAAGCTTTCTTT.

The CDR3 nucleotides read TGTGCCATCAGTGAGTCCGAGGGGACACAGAACACTGAAGCTTTCTTT. Translating gives CAISESEGTQNTEAFF. The chain has TRBV10-3 and TRBJ1-1; a weak D match, TRBD1 (6 bases). This CDR3 comprises 16 residues. V was shortened by 0 bases and J by 1 base, with 12 bases between the two germline ends. Germline V lookup: CDR1 ENHRY, CDR2 SYGVKD.

The V gene is TRBV15, the J gene TRBJ2-7; 9 nucleotides align to TRBD1. The germline gives CDR1 LNHNV, CDR2 YYDKDF (reference sequence). The length of the CDR3 is 16 residues. V gave up 5 bases and J gave up 0 bases; unmatched junction bases: 8. The CDR3 nucleotides are TGTGCCACCAGCGCCCCCGGGACAGGGAACTCCTACGAGCAGTACTTC. Translating gives CATSAPGTGNSYEQYF.

This chain connects TRBV19 to TRBJ2-1; D is perhaps TRBD1 (6 bases). CDR1 LNHDA and CDR2 SQIVND come from the germline V gene (reference sequence). This CDR3 region has 12 residues. Deletions cut 7 bases from V and 5 bases from J, with 9 bases between. The CDR3, as DNA: TGTGCCAGTAACAACAGGGACAATGAGCAGTTCTTC. Its translation is CASNNRDNEQFF.